This T cell receptor beta chain came from a study of blood T cell repertoires in COVID-19. Study in general: Acute and convalescent COVID-19 specimens originated in the United States, Italy and Spain.

Repertoires were generated with immunoSEQ multiplex PCR, while TCRdb's copy carries only in-frame clones and drops some. The sample yields fewer than 250,000 clones, about four fifths seen once. Recruits, aged roughly 18 to 100 years, lived in 24 US areas. The CDR3 is made up of 15 amino acids. Germline loops: CDR1 KGHSH, CDR2 LQKENI. The V and J ends lost 0 bases and 4 bases, in that order; junction bases with no gene match: 3. This chain uses TRBV18 with TRBJ2-3; 8 bases line up with TRBD2. The material sequenced was PBMCs or T cells enriched from blood (not recorded which). The receptor's source is a woman in her thirties or forties who had been exposed to COVID-19. CDR3 amino acids: CASSPPGTRADTQYF. The CDR3 DNA reads TGTGCCAGCTCACCACCGGGGACTAGGGCAGATACGCAGTATTTT.